Given below is one TCR beta chain in context. This clone was observed once. Which antigen it targets is not known. Nothing much larger sits one base from this clone, and base qualities are not available. This sample was taken from a study of blood T cell repertoires in COVID-19 (dated by TCRdb to about 2020). About the full investigation: The collaborator samples originated in the United States, Italy and Spain and spanned the acute and convalescent phases of COVID-19. The prospective study material was composed of cDNA or gDNA derived from T cells, B-cell-depleted T cells, or PBMCs. Subjects who had been exposed to COVID-19, were actively infected with it, or had recovered from it provided the deeply sampled blood TCRbeta repertoires that made up the dataset. A freely available public database, intended as a resource for researchers studying the immune response to SARS-CoV-2, is where the repertoires were released. The samples were drawn from two sources: the first 160 participants of the ongoing ImmuneRACE study, and 1,200 or so subjects contributed by 6 global collaborators. Sample metadata almost always included a de-identified subject ID, COVID-19 status, age in years and sex. HLA class I and class II types, where available, came from metadata supplied by the sample provider rather than from assay-based typing.

Broad study findings and their caveats: How much clinical and demographic metadata was included differed by source and by participant, and the metadata was provided uncurated.

The CDR3 runs 20 amino acids, cysteine and phenylalanine included. Just CDR3 DNA is preserved here, 60 bases in frame from base 1. For CDR1 and CDR2, the germline V gene lists WSHSY and SAAADI. The germline V end is reduced by 4 bases and the J end by 2 bases; junction bases left unmatched: 17. A second Seattle source provided samples from volunteer blood donors who had recovered from COVID-19. Collaborating institutions collected whole blood in K2EDTA tubes following their own protocols. For TCRbeta analysis, collaborators shipped samples as frozen whole blood, isolated PBMCs, or DNA extracted from either of those sample types. TCRbeta CDR3 regions were amplified from genomic DNA using the immunoSEQ Assay, a bias-controlled multiplex PCR. In the source study's methods: Within the assay, amplification of reference gene primers was used to estimate how many nucleated cells each sample contained. To quantify the absolute abundance of each unique TCRbeta CDR3 rearrangement, sequence reads were collapsed and filtered. For each sample, productive Simpson clonality was calculated as the square root of Simpson's diversity index over productive rearrangements. TCRdb carries this immuneACCESS record with in-frame sequences only. Its versions omit some clonotypes, under half of them owing to an unresolved V gene in the studies checked, with the rest unexplained. V and J calls and clone size come straight from that table; D and trimming were deduced from the DNA. The sample yields 130,000 to 150,000 clones; under 90% were counted once. Clones ranked in the top ten supply 3.5% of the sample.

The TCR was taken from a man in his sixties or seventies who had recovered from COVID-19. The rearranged chain carries TRBV10-2 and TRBJ2-3, and 11 junction bases match TRBD2. Specimen: peripheral blood. CDR3 sequence: CASSAGGSGRASGSTDTQYF. The DNA is as follows: TGCGCCAGCAGTGCAGGGGGTAGCGGGAGGGCCTCAGGTTCCACAGATACGCAGTATTTT.